This entry features one TCR beta chain sequence. What it binds is not known. Germline CDR1 is MNHEY and CDR2 is SMNVEV (reference sequence). The CDR3 covers 13 residues. This sample was included in a study of T cells expressing NK-cell markers. Study at large: The authors derived TCR beta repertoires from sorted CD3+CD56+NKG2C+, CD3+CD56+NKG2C- and CD3+CD56-NKG2C+ T cells.

Study-level points and caveats: Questions lingered over whether expanded NKG2C+ T cell clones were HCMV-specific. These same clonotypes (in several donors) also led the CD3+CD56-NKG2C+ fraction.

For each CDR3 protein, TCRdb gives one entry from its re-call of the 5' RACE reads, without DNA. The table counts 300,000 to 450,000 distinct CDR3 sequences; 4% to 6.5% lies in the top ten. The specimen sequenced was blood T cells: a sorted CD56 or NKG2C T cell subset, CD4+ or CD8+ T cells, or bulk PBMC T cells (not recorded which). This receptor was identified in a man aged 18 to 69 in good health. This chain joins TRBV27 and TRBJ2-3; no DNA is available, so the TRBD2 call from TCRdb remains unchecked. The CDR3 region is CATRDYGTDTQYF.